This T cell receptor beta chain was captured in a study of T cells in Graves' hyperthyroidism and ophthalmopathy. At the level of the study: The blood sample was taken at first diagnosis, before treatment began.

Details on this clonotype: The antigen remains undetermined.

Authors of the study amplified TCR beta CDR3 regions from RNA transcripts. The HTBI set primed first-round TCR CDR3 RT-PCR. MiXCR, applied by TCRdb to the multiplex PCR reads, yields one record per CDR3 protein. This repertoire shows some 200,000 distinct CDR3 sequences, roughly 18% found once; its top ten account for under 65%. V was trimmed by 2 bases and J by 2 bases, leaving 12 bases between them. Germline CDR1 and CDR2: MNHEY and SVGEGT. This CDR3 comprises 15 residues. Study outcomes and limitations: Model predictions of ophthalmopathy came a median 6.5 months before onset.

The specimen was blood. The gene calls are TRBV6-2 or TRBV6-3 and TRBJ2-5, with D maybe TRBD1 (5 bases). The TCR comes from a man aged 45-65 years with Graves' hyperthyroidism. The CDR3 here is CASSYPDIRQETQYF. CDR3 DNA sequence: TGTGCCAGCAGTTACCCGGACATCCGACAAGAGACCCAGTACTTC.